This section outlines one T cell receptor (beta chain) sequence together with its context. This specimen comes from a study of control samples from healthy donors and cancer patients. This CDR3 contains 11 residues. V lost 5 bases to trimming and J lost 7 bases; unmatched junction nucleotides: 5. Germline V gene data show CDR1 as DFQATT and CDR2 as SNEGSKA (reference sequence). TCRdb's table, derived via immunoSEQ multiplex PCR, lists solely in-frame clones and lacks some. This table holds more than 95,000 clones, over 90% found once. This sequence was found in a man younger than 45 in good health. The sample consisted of blood. The chain carries TRBV20-1 and TRBJ2-7; 7 bases match TRBD1. The CDR3 DNA sequence: TGCAGTGCTGGCAGGGGGTGGGAGCAGTACTTC. Translated, it gives CSAGRGWEQYF.